Reported below is one TCR beta chain. Its matching antigen is unknown. Just one base apart from a much larger clone, this may be a read error. This sample is part of a study of read filtering for tumor transcriptome and immune sequencing. Study-wide context: R-ISS stage counts were eight or nine for I, approximately 15 for II, 6 or 7 for III. Study-wide results and caveats: IR-seq and RNA-seq agreed better without single-read clonotypes. Single-read clonotypes: about 81.9% of IR-seq clonotypes (about 3.5% of reads), 74.6% of RNA-seq clonotypes (around 45% of reads).

Germline V gene lookup returns CDR1 LGHDT and CDR2 YNNKEL (reference sequence). Trimming cost V 3 bases and J 3 bases; bases outside gene matches: 11. The CDR3 spans 18 residues. Molecular barcoded adaptors covering alpha/delta and beta/gamma chains were used on around 370 ng RNA. In TCRdb, the reads were re-called with MiXCR into one record per CDR3 protein. The sample has roughly 59,000 distinct CDR3 sequences; roughly a fifth are singletons. The gene calls are TRBV3-1 and TRBJ2-5; TRBD2 agrees at 12 bases. The origin of this receptor is a donor over 35 with multiple myeloma. Source material: a population of CD138-negative cells sorted from bone marrow. Here the CDR3 DNA reads TGTGCCAGCAGCCATACCTTCGGACTAGCGGGGTTGAAAGAGACCCAGTACTTC. It codes for CASSHTFGLAGLKETQYF.